This T cell receptor (beta chain) was identified in a study of CD8 T cells in Susac syndrome. When the RNA was reverse transcribed, random hexamers were used with an input of roughly 0.45 to 1 ug. A single record per CDR3 protein comes from TCRdb applying MiXCR to the immunoSEQ multiplex PCR reads. The sample lists 330,000 or so distinct CDR3 sequences; approximately 85% were seen once. In germline, CDR1 is KGHSH, CDR2 LQKENI. This CDR3 contains 16 residues. The trim removed 3 bases at V and 1 base at J, leaving 7 bases unmatched. The sequence came from a human donor with multiple sclerosis. The specimen was CD8+ T cells from PBMCs. The chain carries TRBV18 and TRBJ2-7; 9 positions agree with TRBD1. CDR3 in DNA: TGTGCCAGCTCACCTATACAGGGGGCGCGATCCTACGAGCAGTACTTC. Amino acid sequence: CASSPIQGARSYEQYF.